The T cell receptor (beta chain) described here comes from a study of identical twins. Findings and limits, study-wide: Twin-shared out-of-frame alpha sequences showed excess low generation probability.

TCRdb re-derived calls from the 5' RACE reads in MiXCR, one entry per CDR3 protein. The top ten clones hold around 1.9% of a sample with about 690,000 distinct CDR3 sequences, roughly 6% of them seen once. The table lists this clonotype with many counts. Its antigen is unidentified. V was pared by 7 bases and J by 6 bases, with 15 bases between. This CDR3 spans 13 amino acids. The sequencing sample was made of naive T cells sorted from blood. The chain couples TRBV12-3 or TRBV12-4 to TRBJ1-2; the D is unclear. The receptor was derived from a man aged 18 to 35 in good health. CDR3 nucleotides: TGTGCCAGCACCTTGTTCCACCTTGATGGCTACACCTTC. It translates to CASTLFHLDGYTF.